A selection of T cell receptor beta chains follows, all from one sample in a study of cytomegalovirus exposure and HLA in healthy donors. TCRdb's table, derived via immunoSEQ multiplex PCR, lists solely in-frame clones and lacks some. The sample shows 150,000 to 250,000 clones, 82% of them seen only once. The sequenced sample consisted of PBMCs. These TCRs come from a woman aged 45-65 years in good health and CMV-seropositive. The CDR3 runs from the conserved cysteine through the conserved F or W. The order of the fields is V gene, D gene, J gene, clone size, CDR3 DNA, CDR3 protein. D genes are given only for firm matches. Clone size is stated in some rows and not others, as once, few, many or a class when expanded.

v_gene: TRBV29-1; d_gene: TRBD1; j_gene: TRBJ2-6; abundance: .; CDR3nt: TGCAGCGTTGGGCGCACAGGGGTTGGGGCCAACGGCCTGACTTTC; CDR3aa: CSVGRTGVGANGLTF
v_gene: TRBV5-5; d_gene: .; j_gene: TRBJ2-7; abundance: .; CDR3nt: TGTGCCAGCAGCTTCAGGAACAGCTTAATTACCTACGAGCAGTACTTC; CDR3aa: CASSFRNSLITYEQYF
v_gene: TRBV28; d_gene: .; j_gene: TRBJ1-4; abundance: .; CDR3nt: TGTGCCAGCAGCACTAAACGAGGAGGGGTCGAAAAACTGTTTTTT; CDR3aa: CASSTKRGGVEKLFF
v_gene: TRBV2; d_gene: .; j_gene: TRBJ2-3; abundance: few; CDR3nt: TGTGCCAGCAGTGAGAATACTTACACAGATACGCAGTATTTT; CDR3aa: CASSENTYTDTQYF
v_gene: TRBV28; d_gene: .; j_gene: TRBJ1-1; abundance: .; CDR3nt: TGTGCCAGCAGTTCCTCGCCGGGAATAAACACTGAAGCTTTCTTT; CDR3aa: CASSSSPGINTEAFF
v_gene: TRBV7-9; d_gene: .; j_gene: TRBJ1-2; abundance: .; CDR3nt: TGTGCCAGCAGCTTAGTACGGAGTGAGCTGGGCTACACCTTC; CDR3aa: CASSLVRSELGYTF
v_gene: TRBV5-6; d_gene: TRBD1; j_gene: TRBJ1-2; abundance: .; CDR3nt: TGTGCCAGCAGCCCCGGGACAGCGAGTAACTATGGCTACACCTTC; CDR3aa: CASSPGTASNYGYTF
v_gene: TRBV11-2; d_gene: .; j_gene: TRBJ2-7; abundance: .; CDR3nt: TGTGCCAGCAGTCCTGCAGGGTTCTACAACGAGCAGTACTTC; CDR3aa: CASSPAGFYNEQYF
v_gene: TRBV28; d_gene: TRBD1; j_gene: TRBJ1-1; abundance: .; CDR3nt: TGTGCCAGCAGGATAGGGACAGGGAGAGAAGCTTTCTTT; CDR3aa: CASRIGTGREAFF
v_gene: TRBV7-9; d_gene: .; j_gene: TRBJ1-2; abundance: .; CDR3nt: TGTGCCAGCAGCTTAGCGGAGGGGAGGACCTATGGCTACACCTTC; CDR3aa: CASSLAEGRTYGYTF
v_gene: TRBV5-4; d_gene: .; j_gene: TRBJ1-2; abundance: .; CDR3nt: TGTGCCAGCAGCTTGGCATCAGGTGTCTATGGCTACACCTTC; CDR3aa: CASSLASGVYGYTF
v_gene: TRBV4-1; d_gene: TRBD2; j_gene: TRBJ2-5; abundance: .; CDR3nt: TGCGCCAGCAGCCAAGAAGGGGTAGCGGGAGCCCTCGGGACCCAGTACTTC; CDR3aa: CASSQEGVAGALGTQYF
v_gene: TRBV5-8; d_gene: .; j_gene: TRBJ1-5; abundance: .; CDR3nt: TGTGCCAGCAGCTTGCCTTTTTCGGACAGTTTCAATCAGCCCCAGCATTTT; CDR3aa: CASSLPFSDSFNQPQHF
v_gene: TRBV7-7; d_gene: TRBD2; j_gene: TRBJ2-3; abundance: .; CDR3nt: TGTGCTAGCAGCAGAGGGACTAGCGGAGACACAGATACGCAGTATTTT; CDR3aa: CASSRGTSGDTDTQYF
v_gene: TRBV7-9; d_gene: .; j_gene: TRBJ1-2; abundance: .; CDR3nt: TGTTCCAGCAGCTTCGGTGGTATAGGCTACACCTTC; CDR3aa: CSSSFGGIGYTF
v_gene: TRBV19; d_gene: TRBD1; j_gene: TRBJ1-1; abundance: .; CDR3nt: TGTGCCAGTAGCCTCGGGGGACAGGGGGTCACTGAAGCTTTCTTT; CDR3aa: CASSLGGQGVTEAFF
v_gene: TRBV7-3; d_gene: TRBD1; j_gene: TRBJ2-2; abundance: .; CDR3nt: TGTGCCAGCAGCCCCGACGACAGGGGCACCGGGGAGCTGTTTTTT; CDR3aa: CASSPDDRGTGELFF
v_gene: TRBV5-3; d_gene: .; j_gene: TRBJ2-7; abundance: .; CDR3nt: TGTGCCAGAAGCTTGGGACGAGTTTACAGGCCCCGAATCTACGAGCAGTACTTC; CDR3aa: CARSLGRVYRPRIYEQYF
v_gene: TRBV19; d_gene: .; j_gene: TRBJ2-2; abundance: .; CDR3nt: TGTGCCAGTAGTATCCAAGGACTGGCCGGGGAGCTGTTTTTT; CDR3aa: CASSIQGLAGELFF
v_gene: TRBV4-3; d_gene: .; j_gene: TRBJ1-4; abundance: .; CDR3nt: TGCGCCAGCAGCCAAGATACCCGGAATGAAAAACTGTTTTTT; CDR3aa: CASSQDTRNEKLFF
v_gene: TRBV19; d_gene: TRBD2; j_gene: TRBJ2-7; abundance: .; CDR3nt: TGTGCCAGTAGTACCCTGGGGGGGAGCTCCTACGAGCAGTACTTC; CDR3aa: CASSTLGGSSYEQYF
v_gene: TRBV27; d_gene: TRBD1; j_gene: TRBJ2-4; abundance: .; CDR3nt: TGTGCCAGCAGTTTGAGAGGGGACAGGGTGAAAAACATTCAGTACTTC; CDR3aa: CASSLRGDRVKNIQYF
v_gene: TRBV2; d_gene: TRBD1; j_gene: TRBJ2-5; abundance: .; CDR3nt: TGTGCCAGCAGTTTGACAGGGGGTGAATCGGTGGCCCAGTACTTC; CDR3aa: CASSLTGGESVAQYF
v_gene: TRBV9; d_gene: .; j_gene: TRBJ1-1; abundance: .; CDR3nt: TGTGCCAGCAGCGTAGATGGCAGGGTGAACACTGAAGCTTTCTTT; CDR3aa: CASSVDGRVNTEAFF
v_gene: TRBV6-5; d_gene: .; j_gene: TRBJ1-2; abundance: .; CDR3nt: TGTGCCAGCAGTCCCGGACAGTCCTATGGCTACACCTTC; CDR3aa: CASSPGQSYGYTF
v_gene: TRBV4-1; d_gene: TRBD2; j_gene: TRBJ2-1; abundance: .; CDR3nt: TGCGCCAGCAGCACCCAGACTAGCGCGGATGAGCAGTTCTTC; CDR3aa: CASSTQTSADEQFF
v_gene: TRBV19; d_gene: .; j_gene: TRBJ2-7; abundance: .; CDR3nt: TGTGCCAGTAGTGCACGAGGAGGGGAGCAGTACTTC; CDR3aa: CASSARGGEQYF
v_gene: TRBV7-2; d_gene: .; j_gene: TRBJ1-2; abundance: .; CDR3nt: TGTGCCAGCAGCTCCTACAGGGTGCGTGACTATGGCTACACCTTC; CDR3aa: CASSSYRVRDYGYTF
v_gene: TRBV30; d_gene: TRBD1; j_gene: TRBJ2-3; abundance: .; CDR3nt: TGTGCCTGGAAGAGATACAGGGGGCGGTCAGATACGCAGTATTTT; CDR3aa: CAWKRYRGRSDTQYF
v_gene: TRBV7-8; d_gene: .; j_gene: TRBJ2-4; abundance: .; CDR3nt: TGTGCCAGCAGCACTAGGAGCTTAGGGAAAGCCAAAAACAGTCAGTACTTC; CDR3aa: CASSTRSLGKAKNSQYF
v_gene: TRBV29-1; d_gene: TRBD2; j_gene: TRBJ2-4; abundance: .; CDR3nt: TGCAGCGTTTATGGACTAGCGGGAGACAAAAACAGTCAGTACTTC; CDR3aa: CSVYGLAGDKNSQYF
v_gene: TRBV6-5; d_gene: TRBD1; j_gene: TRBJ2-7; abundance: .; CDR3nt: TGTGCCAGCAGGGACAGGGTATGGGGCGAGCAGTACTTC; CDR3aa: CASRDRVWGEQYF
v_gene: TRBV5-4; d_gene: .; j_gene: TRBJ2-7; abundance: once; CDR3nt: TGTGCCAGCAGCTTCGGAGGGGGGGGAGCGCTCTACGAGCAGTACTTC; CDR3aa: CASSFGGGGALYEQYF
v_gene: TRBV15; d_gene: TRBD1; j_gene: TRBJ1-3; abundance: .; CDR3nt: TGTGCCACCAGCCCCTTACGGGTTGGACAGGGGAGAGCGTCTGGAAACACCATATATTTT; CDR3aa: CATSPLRVGQGRASGNTIYF
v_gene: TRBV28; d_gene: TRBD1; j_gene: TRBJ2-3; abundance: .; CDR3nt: TGTGCCAGCAGTTTGTCAGGGGGCAATACGCAGTATTTT; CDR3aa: CASSLSGGNTQYF
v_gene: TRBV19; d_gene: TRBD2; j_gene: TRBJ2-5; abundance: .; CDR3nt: TGTGCCAGTAAGAGGATAGCTAGCGGGAGTGAGACCCAGTACTTC; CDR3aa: CASKRIASGSETQYF
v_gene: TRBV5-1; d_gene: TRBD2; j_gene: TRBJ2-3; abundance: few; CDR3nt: TGCGCCAGCAGCTTGGTACTATCGGGACTAGCGGGAGTAGATACGCAGTATTTT; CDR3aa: CASSLVLSGLAGVDTQYF